One sample yielded the 20 T cell receptor beta chains listed below, sequenced in a study of cytomegalovirus exposure and HLA in healthy donors. This PCR relied on a set of 60 Vbeta primers and 13 Jbeta primers. Profiling relied on immunoSEQ multiplex PCR, and the TCRdb table lists in-frame clones only, not all of them. The data show about 180,000 clones, 65% to 80% seen once. The sample consisted of PBMCs. These TCRs come from a woman in her twenties or thirties in good health and CMV-seropositive.

This clone occurred many times. V gene TRBV5-8 combines with J gene TRBJ2-3, with 13 bases identical to TRBD2. The germline gives CDR1 SGHTS, CDR2 YDEGEE. With 3 bases clipped from V and 4 bases from J, the junction kept 2 bases outside the gene matches. This CDR3 spans 15 amino acids. The CDR3 bases are TGTGCCAGCAGCTGGGGACTAGCGGGGTCAGATACGCAGTATTTT. Its translation is CASSWGLAGSDTQYF.

The chain has TRBV5-1 and TRBJ2-3, with D perhaps TRBD2 (5 bases). CDR3 length equals 12 residues. V was cut by 4 bases and J by 5 bases, with 8 bases left in between. Germline values: CDR1 SGHRS, CDR2 YFSETQ. The CDR3 region has the DNA TGCGCCAGCAGCGTGAGGGAAGATACGCAGTATTTT. Amino acids: CASSVREDTQYF.

The J gene is TRBJ1-1, the V gene TRBV11-2; 8 nucleotides match TRBD1. The CDR3 length is 14 residues. Germline-derived CDR1 and CDR2 are SGHAT and FQNNGV. Trimming took 3 bases from V and 1 from J; bases not matched to a gene: 1. The CDR3: CASSFGQGNTEAFF. Here the CDR3 DNA reads TGTGCCAGCAGCTTTGGACAGGGGAACACTGAAGCTTTCTTT.

V gene TRBV27 combines with J gene TRBJ1-5; D not resolved. This CDR3 has 15 residues. Germline values: CDR1 MNHEY, CDR2 SMNVEV (reference sequence). The germline V and J ends were trimmed by 6 bases and 0 bases, with 12 bases remaining between them. The CDR3 loop is CASRPGGISNQPQHF. As DNA, the CDR3 is TGTGCCAGCAGGCCTGGAGGGATTAGCAATCAGCCCCAGCATTTT.

V usage is TRBV11-2 and J usage is TRBJ2-1; 10 nucleotides match TRBD2. In germline, CDR1 is SGHAT, CDR2 FQNNGV. Trimming removed 5 bases from V and 8 bases from J; junction bases left unmatched: 9. The CDR3 has 15 residues. CDR3 sequence: CASSTDSGGADEQFF. In DNA, the CDR3 is TGTGCCAGCAGCACAGACAGCGGGGGGGCGGATGAGCAGTTCTTC.

The J gene is TRBJ2-1, the V gene TRBV2; 7 bases line up with TRBD1. J was trimmed by 6 bases and V by 8 bases; bases with no gene match: 10. This CDR3 is built from 14 residues. The germline V gene has CDR1 SNHLY and CDR2 FYNNEI. CDR3 DNA sequence: TGTGCCAGCTTAGGGGGCTTGCGTTTCAATGAGCAGTTCTTC. Protein: CASLGGLRFNEQFF.

This sequence joins TRBV5-1 and TRBJ1-2; D may be TRBD1 (5 bases). Trimming stripped 7 bases from V and 3 bases from J, with 19 bases between. Germline V gene lookup returns CDR1 SGHRS and CDR2 YFSETQ. This CDR3 comprises 15 residues. For the CDR3, the DNA is TGCGCCAGCCGTTCTTTAAAGACAGTGGACTATGGCTACACCTTC. This gives the protein CASRSLKTVDYGYTF. Full variable domain (rest looked up from reference TRBV5-1 and TRBJ1-2): KAGVTQTPRYLIKTRGQQVTLSCSPISGHRSVSWYQQTPGQGLQFLFEYFSETQRNKGNFPGRFSGRQFSNSRSEMNVSTLELGDSALYLCASRSLKTVDYGYTFGSGTRLTVV.

The CDR3 DNA reads TGTGCCAGCAACCTAGACGGAAACTATGGCTACACCTTC. Its protein product is CASNLDGNYGYTF. This rearrangement joins TRBV28 to TRBJ1-2; D unclear. Germline-derived CDR1 and CDR2 are MDHEN and SYDVKM. V dropped 7 bases and J dropped 2 bases, with 11 bases sitting between them. This CDR3 is built from 13 residues.

This chain uses TRBV6-6 with TRBJ2-2, with no clear D. The CDR3 covers 16 residues. Germline lookup yields CDR1 MNHNY and CDR2 SVGAGI (reference sequence). Trimming removed 6 bases from V and 2 bases from J, with 16 bases in between. CDR3 in amino acids: CASRGRVELNTGELFF. The CDR3 DNA reads TGTGCCAGCAGGGGCAGAGTAGAATTAAACACCGGGGAGCTGTTTTTT.

The gene calls are TRBV18 and TRBJ1-3; a possible D gene is TRBD1 (6 bases). There are 16 residues in the CDR3. Germline V gene sequence: CDR1 KGHSH, CDR2 LQKENI. V was clipped by 1 base and J by 4 bases, with 14 bases between them. The CDR3 DNA reads TGTGCCAGCTCACCACGAGGACAGCTCTCCGGAAACACCATATATTTT. As protein: CASSPRGQLSGNTIYF.

This chain links TRBV19 with TRBJ1-5; the match to TRBD1 covers 7 bases. Trimming took 7 bases from V and 3 from J; bases not matched to a gene: 0. Germline CDR1 reads LNHDA; CDR2 reads SQIVND (reference sequence). This CDR3 comprises 12 residues. The CDR3 protein is CASKGANQPQHF. The CDR3 bases are TGTGCCAGTAAGGGGGCCAATCAGCCCCAGCATTTT.

This chain joins TRBV7-9 and TRBJ1-2; TRBD1 aligns across 10 bases. The V and J ends lost 4 bases and 7 bases, in that order; junction bases with no gene match: 9. The CDR3 is 15 residues long. Germline V lookup: CDR1 SEHNR, CDR2 FQNEAQ (reference sequence). The CDR3, as DNA: TGTGCCAGCAGCTCTGACAGGGGGCTCTCCGGTGGCTACACCTTC. Translating gives CASSSDRGLSGGYTF.

The chain couples TRBV7-9 to TRBJ2-7, with D possibly matching TRBD2 (5 bases). CDR1 is SEHNR and CDR2 is FQNEAQ in the germline V gene (reference sequence). CDR3 size: 14 residues. V was pared by 4 bases and J by 0 bases, with 10 bases between. CDR3: CASSSLGSSYEQYF. CDR3 in DNA: TGTGCCAGCAGCTCCCTGGGGAGCTCCTACGAGCAGTACTTC.

This sequence joins TRBV28 and TRBJ2-7; the D gene is possibly TRBD1 (6 bases). This CDR3 contains 13 residues. The V gene lost 9 bases and the J gene lost 7 bases, with 19 bases spanning the gap. Germline CDR1 is MDHEN and CDR2 is SYDVKM. CDR3 sequence (DNA): TGTGCCAGTAGACCCCGGAACAGGGAAGAGCAGTACTTC. It codes for CASRPRNREEQYF.

V and J are TRBV28 and TRBJ1-4; D not resolved. The CDR3 runs 14 residues. Germline V CDR1 and CDR2: MDHEN, SYDVKM. V gave up 5 bases and J gave up 4 bases, with 11 bases separating them. The CDR3 region has the DNA TGTGCCAGCAGTCTCCAACAGTTTAATGAAAAACTGTTTTTT. Encoded protein: CASSLQQFNEKLFF.

The rearrangement links TRBV7-2 to TRBJ2-2, with 8 bases fitting TRBD1. V shed 5 bases, J shed 6 bases, and the junction held 8 bases outside the gene matches. The CDR3 sequence is 15 residues long. Per the germline V gene, CDR1 is SGHTA and CDR2 is FQGNSA. The CDR3 DNA sequence: TGTGCCAGCAGCGACAGGGGTGGGTTGTCCGGGGAGCTGTTTTTT. It yields the protein CASSDRGGLSGELFF. Supplemented by reference TRBV7-2 and TRBJ2-2, the full variable domain reads GAGVSQSPSNKVTEKGKDVELRCDPISGHTALYWYRQSLGQGLEFLIYFQGNSAPDKSGLPSDRFSAERTGGSVSTLTIQRTQQEDSAVYLCASSDRGGLSGELFFGEGSRLTVL.

The J gene is TRBJ2-1, the V gene TRBV27; D is perhaps TRBD2 (6 bases). Trimming shortened V by 0 bases and J by 9 bases, and 9 bases separated the two germline ends. Germline CDR1 is MNHEY and CDR2 is SMNVEV (reference sequence). The CDR3 spans 13 residues. In nucleotides, the CDR3 is TGTGCCAGCAGTTTATCTTCGCGGGGTGAGCAGTTCTTC. Translation: CASSLSSRGEQFF.

The genes are TRBV6-5 and TRBJ2-1, with 7 bases matching TRBD2. CDR3 size: 15 residues. V lost 6 bases and J lost 6; bases outside the gene matches: 11. Germline V CDR1 and CDR2: MNHEY, SVGAGI. The chain's CDR3 is CASSASGGEANEQFF. The CDR3 DNA reads TGTGCCAGCAGCGCCTCTGGGGGGGAGGCCAATGAGCAGTTCTTC.

This chain uses TRBV6-6 with TRBJ1-6; 8 positions match TRBD1. The CDR3 runs 15 residues. V dropped 5 bases and J dropped 8; count of bases not matched to a gene: 8. Germline assignment: CDR1 MNHNY and CDR2 SVGAGI (reference sequence). CDR3 bases: TGTGCCAGCAGTAAGGGACAGGCGGCTGATTCACCCCTCCACTTT. Its protein is CASSKGQAADSPLHF.

The rearrangement uses TRBV15 and TRBJ1-5; D perhaps matches TRBD1 (6 bases). The CDR3 loop spans 16 amino acids. The germline V and J ends were trimmed by 0 bases and 2 bases, with 11 bases remaining between them. Germline loops: CDR1 LNHNV, CDR2 YYDKDF (reference sequence). CDR3 sequence (DNA): TGTGCCACCAGCAGAGATCCAGGGGCAGGCAATCAGCCCCAGCATTTT. Translating it yields CATSRDPGAGNQPQHF.